Presented here are 3 T cell receptor beta chains from one specimen sequenced in a study of blood T cells in healthy people across ages. A second PCR, run for roughly 7 to 12 cycles, used a sample-barcoded 5' primer plus a J-beta primer mix. TCRdb fed the 5' RACE reads into MiXCR, producing one record per CDR3 protein. The sample holds 1.8 million or so distinct CDR3 sequences, roughly two fifths seen once. Input material: blood. The source is a human donor in good health.

The chain uses TRBV7-9 and TRBJ1-2, with 7 bases matching TRBD1. Looked up from germline, CDR1 is SEHNR and CDR2 is FQNEAQ (reference sequence). V gave up 9 bases and J gave up 5 bases; unmatched junction bases: 6. This CDR3 has 12 residues. The CDR3: CASTGEEYGYTF. CDR3 coding DNA: TGTGCCAGTACAGGGGAGGAGTATGGCTACACCTTC.

The chain combines TRBV5-1 with TRBJ2-1, with a possible D match to TRBD2 (5 bases). The germline V gene has CDR1 SGHRS and CDR2 YFSETQ. The germline V and J ends were trimmed by 0 bases and 6 bases, with 10 bases remaining between them. The CDR3 totals 14 residues. This chain's CDR3 is CASSLGEWGNEQFF. The CDR3 DNA sequence: TGCGCCAGCAGCTTGGGGGAGTGGGGCAATGAGCAGTTCTTC.

On this clonotype itself: A much larger clone is a single base away; this may be a read error. This chain connects TRBV9 to TRBJ2-1; 7 bases align to TRBD2. In germline, CDR1 is SGDLS, CDR2 YYNGEE. V was clipped by 0 bases and J by 3 bases; unmatched bases: 3. The CDR3 length is 15 residues. CDR3 nucleotide sequence: TGTGCCAGCAGCGTAGAAGCGGGGCGCTACAATGAGCAGTTCTTC. This encodes CASSVEAGRYNEQFF.